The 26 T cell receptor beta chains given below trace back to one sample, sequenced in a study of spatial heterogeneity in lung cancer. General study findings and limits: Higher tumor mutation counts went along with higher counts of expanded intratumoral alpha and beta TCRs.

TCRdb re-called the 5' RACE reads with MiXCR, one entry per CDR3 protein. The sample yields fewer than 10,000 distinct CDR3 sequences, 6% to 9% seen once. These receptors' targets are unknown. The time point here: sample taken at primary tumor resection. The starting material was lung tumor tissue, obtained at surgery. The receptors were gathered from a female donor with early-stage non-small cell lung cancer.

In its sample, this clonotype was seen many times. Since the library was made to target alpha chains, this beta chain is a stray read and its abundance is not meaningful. In nucleotides, the CDR3 is TGCGCCAGCAGCTCTCAGGGGGCAAACACTGAAGCTTTCTTT. Its protein is CASSSQGANTEAFF. V gene TRBV5-1 combines with J gene TRBJ1-1; 8 bases line up with TRBD1. CDR3 length: 14 residues. Germline V CDR1 and CDR2: SGHRS, YFSETQ. The V gene end was trimmed by 3 bases and the J gene end by 2 bases; junction bases not matched to a gene: 3.

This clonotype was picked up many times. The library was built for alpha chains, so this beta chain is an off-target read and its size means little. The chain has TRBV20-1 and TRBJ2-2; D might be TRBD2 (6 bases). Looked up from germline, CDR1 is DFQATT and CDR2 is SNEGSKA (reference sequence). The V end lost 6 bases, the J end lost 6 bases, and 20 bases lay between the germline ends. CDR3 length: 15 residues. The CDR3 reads CSASSGTYSAGELFF. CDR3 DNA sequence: TGCAGTGCGAGCTCCGGGACTTATTCAGCCGGGGAGCTGTTTTTT.

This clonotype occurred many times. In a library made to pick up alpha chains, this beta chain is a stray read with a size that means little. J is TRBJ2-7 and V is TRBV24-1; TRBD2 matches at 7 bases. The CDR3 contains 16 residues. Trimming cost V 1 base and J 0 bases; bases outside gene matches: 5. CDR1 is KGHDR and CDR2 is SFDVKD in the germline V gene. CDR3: CATSDLAGQLSYEQYF. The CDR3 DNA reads TGTGCCACCAGTGATTTAGCGGGGCAACTCTCCTACGAGCAGTACTTC.

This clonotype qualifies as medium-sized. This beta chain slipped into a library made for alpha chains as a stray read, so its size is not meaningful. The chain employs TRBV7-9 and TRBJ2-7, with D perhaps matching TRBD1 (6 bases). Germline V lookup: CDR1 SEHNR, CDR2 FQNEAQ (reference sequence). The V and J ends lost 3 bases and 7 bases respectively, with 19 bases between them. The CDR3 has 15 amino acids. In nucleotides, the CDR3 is TGTGCCAGCAGCTTCCAATCCGGGACAACGGGGGAGCAGTACTTC. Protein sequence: CASSFQSGTTGEQYF. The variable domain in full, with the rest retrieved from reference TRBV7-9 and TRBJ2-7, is DTGVSQNPRHKITKRGQNVTFRCDPISEHNRLYWYRQTLGQGPEFLTYFQNEAQLEKSRLLSDRFSAERPKGSFSTLEIQRTEQGDSAMYLCASSFQSGTTGEQYFGPGTRLTVT.

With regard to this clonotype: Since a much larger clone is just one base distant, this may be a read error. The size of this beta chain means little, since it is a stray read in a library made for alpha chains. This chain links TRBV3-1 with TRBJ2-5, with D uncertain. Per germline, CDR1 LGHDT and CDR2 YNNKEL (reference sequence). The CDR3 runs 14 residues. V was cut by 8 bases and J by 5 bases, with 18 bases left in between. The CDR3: CASRTLVGTETQYF. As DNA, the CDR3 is TGTGCCAGCCGCACTCTAGTGGGAACGGAGACCCAGTACTTC.

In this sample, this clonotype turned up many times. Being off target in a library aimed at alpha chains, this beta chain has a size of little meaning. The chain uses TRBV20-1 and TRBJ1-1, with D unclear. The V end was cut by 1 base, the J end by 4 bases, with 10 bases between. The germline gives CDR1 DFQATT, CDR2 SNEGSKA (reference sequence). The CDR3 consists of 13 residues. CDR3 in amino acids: CSARVWDGTEAFF. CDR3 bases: TGCAGTGCTAGAGTTTGGGATGGCACTGAAGCTTTCTTT.

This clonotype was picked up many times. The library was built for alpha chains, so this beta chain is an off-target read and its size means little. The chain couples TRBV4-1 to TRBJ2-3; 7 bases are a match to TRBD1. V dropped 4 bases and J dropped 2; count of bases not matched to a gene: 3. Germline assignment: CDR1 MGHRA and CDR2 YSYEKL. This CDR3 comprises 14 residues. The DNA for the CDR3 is TGCGCCAGCAGCCGAGGGACAGCCACAGATACGCAGTATTTT. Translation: CASSRGTATDTQYF.

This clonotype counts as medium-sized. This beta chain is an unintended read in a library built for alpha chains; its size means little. The CDR3, as DNA: TGCAGTGCCCCCGAGGGGTCATTAAACTACGAGCAGTACTTC. This encodes CSAPEGSLNYEQYF. J is TRBJ2-7 and V is TRBV20-1; D tentatively fits TRBD1 or TRBD2 (5 bases each). Trimming cost V 6 bases and J 3 bases, with 18 bases left between them. CDR3 length equals 14 residues. Germline V gene data show CDR1 as DFQATT and CDR2 as SNEGSKA (reference sequence).

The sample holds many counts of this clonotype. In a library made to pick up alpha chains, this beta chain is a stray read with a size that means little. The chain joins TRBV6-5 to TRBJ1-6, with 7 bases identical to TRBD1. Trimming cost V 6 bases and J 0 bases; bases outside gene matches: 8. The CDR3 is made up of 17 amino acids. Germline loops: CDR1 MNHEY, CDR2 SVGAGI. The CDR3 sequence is CASRPTGRGSYNSPLHF. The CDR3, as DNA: TGTGCCAGCAGACCGACAGGGCGAGGCTCCTATAATTCACCCCTCCACTTT.

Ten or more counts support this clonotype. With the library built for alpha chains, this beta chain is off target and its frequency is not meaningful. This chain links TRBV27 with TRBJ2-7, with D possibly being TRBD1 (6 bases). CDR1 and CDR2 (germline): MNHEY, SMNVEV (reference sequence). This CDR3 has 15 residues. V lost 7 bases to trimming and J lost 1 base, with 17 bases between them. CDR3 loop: CASKPRQGNSYEQYF. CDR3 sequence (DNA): TGTGCCAGCAAGCCCCGGCAGGGGAATTCCTACGAGCAGTACTTC.

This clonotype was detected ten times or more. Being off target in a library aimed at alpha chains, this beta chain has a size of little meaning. Written as DNA, the CDR3 is TGTGCCAGCAGTGACGTCAGCGGGAGAAGCACAGATACGCAGTATTTT. Its translation: CASSDVSGRSTDTQYF. The chain recombines TRBV6-1 with TRBJ2-3; 8 bases fit TRBD2. J gave up 0 bases and V 3 bases, and 5 bases lay outside the gene matches. This CDR3 contains 16 residues. Germline V gene lookup returns CDR1 MNHNS and CDR2 SASEGT.

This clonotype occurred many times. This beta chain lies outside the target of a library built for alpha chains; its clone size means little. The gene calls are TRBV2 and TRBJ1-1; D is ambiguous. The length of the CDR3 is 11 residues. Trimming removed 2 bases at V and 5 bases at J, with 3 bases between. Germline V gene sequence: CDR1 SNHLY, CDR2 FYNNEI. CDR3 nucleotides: TGTGCCAGCAGTGAACTGACTGAAGCTTTCTTT. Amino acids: CASSELTEAFF.

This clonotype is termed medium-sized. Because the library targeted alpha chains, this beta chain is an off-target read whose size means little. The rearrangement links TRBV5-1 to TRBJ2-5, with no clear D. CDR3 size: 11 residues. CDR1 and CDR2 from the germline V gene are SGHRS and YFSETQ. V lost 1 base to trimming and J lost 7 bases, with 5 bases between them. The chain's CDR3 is CASSLIGTQYF. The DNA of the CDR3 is TGCGCCAGCAGCTTGATAGGGACCCAGTACTTC.

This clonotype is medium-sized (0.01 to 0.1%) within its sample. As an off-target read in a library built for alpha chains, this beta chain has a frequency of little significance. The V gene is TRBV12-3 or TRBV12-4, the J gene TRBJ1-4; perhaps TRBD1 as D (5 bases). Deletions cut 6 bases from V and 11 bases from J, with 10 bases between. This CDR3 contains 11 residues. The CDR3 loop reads CASRVGDKLFF. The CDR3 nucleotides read TGTGCCAGCAGGGTAGGGGACAAACTGTTTTTT.

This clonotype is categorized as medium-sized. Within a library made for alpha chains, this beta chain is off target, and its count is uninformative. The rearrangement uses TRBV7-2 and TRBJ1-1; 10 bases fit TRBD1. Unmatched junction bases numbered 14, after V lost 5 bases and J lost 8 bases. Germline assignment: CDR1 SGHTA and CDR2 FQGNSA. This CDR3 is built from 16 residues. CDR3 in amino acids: CASSDISGTGASEAFF. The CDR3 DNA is TGTGCCAGCAGCGACATCTCCGGGACAGGGGCCTCAGAAGCTTTCTTT.

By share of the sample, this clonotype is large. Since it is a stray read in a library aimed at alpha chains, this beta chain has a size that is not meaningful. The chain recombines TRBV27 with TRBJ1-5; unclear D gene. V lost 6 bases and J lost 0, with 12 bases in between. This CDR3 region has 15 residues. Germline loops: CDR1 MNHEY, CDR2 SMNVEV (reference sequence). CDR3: CASRMAGLSNQPQHF. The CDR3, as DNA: TGTGCCAGCAGGATGGCAGGTCTTAGCAATCAGCCCCAGCATTTT.

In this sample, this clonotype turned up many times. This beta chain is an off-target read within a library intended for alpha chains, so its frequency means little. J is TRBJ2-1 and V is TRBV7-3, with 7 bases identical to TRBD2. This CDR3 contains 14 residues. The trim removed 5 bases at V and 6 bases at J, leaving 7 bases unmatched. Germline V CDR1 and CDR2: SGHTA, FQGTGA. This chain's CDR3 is CASSTGLGLNEQFF. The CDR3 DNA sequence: TGTGCCAGCAGCACCGGACTAGGACTCAATGAGCAGTTCTTC.

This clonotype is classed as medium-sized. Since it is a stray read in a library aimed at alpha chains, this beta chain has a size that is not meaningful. The CDR3 region is CASSSTGLDEQYF. In DNA form, the CDR3 reads TGCGCCAGCAGCTCGACAGGGTTAGACGAGCAGTACTTC. V usage is TRBV5-1 and J usage is TRBJ2-7; 7 bases map to TRBD1. From germline, CDR1 is SGHRS and CDR2 YFSETQ. V shed 3 bases and J 5 bases; nucleotides not matched to a gene: 5. The CDR3 extends over 13 amino acids.

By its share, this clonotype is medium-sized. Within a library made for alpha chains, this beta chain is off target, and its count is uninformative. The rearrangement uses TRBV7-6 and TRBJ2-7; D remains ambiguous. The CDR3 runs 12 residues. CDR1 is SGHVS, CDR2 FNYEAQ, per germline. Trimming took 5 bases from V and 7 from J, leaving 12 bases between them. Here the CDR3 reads CASSLELGEQYF. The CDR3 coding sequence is TGTGCCAGCAGCCTAGAGCTGGGGGAGCAGTACTTC. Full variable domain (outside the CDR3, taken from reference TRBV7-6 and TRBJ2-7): GAGVSQSPRYKVTKRGQDVALRCDPISGHVSLYWYRQALGQGPEFLTYFNYEAQQDKSGLPNDRFSAERPEGSISTLTIQRTEQRDSAMYRCASSLELGEQYFGPGTRLTVT.

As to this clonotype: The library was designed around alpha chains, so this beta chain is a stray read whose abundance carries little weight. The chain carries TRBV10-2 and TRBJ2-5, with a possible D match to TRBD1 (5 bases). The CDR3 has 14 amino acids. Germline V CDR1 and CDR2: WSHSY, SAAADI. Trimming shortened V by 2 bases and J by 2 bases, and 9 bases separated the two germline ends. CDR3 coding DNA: TGCGCCAGCAGTGAGATCGCAGGGCAAGAGACCCAGTACTTC. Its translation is CASSEIAGQETQYF.

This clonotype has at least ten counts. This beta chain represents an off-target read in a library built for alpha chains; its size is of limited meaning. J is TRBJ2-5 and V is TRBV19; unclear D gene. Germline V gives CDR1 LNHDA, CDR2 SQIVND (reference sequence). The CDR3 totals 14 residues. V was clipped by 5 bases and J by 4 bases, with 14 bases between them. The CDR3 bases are TGTGCCAGTAGTCGGCAGTCCAAGTCAGAGACCCAGTACTTC. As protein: CASSRQSKSETQYF. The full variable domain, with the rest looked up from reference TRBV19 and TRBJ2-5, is DGGITQSPKYLFRKEGQNVTLSCEQNLNHDAMYWYRQDPGQGLRLIYYSQIVNDFQKGDIAEGYSVSREKKESFPLTVTSAQKNPTAFYLCASSRQSKSETQYFGPGTRLLVL.

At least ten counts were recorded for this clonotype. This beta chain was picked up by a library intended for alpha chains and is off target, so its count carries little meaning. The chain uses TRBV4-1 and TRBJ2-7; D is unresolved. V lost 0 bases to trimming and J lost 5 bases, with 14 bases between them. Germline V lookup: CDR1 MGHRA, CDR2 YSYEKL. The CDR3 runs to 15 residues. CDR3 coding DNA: TGCGCCAGCAGCCAAGATGTTTCAGGTGCCGACGAGCAGTACTTC. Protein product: CASSQDVSGADEQYF.

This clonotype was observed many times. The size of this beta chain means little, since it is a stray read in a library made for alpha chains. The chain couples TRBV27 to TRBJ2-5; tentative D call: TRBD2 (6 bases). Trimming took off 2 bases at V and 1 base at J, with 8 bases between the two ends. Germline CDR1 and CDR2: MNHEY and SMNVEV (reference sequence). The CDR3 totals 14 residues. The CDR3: CASSLTSPQETQYF. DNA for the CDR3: TGTGCCAGCAGTTTAACTAGCCCCCAAGAGACCCAGTACTTC.

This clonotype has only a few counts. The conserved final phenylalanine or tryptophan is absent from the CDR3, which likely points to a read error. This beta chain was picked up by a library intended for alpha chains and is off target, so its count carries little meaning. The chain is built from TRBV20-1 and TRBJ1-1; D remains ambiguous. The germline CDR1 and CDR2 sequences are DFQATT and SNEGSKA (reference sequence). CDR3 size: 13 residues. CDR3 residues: CSTSSGLNTEAFS. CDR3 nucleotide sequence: TGCAGCACTTCGTCGGGTTTGAACACTGAAGCTTTCTCT.

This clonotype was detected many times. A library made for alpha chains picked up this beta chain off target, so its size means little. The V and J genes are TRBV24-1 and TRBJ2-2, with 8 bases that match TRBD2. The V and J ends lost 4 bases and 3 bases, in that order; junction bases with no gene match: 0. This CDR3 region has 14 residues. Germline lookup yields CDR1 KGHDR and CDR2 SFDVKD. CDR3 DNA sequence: TGTGCCACCAGTGAACTAGCGGACACCGGGGAGCTGTTTTTT. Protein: CATSELADTGELFF.

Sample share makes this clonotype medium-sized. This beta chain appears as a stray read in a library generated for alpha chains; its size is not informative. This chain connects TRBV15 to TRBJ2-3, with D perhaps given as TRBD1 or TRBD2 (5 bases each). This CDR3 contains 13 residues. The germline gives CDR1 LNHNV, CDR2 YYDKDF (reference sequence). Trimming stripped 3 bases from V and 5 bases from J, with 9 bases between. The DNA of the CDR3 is TGTGCCACCAGCAGGGGACCCGGAGATACGCAGTATTTT. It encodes CATSRGPGDTQYF.